This T cell receptor (beta chain) was obtained from a study of blood T cell repertoires in COVID-19. Here immunoSEQ multiplex PCR was the method, and the copy in TCRdb shows in-frame clones only, minus some. The sample records more than 200,000 clones, roughly three quarters being singletons. Trimming removed 4 bases at V and 12 bases at J, with 14 bases between. Germline V CDR1 and CDR2: SGHDT, YYEEEE. This CDR3 spans 13 amino acids. The rearrangement links TRBV5-6 to TRBJ1-6; no firm D call. Sample: peripheral blood. The receptor comes from a woman aged 40 to 50 with active or convalescent COVID-19. This chain's CDR3 is CASSPTGAGPLHF. In nucleotides, the CDR3 is TGTGCCAGCAGCCCTACCGGAGCGGGACCCCTCCACTTT.